These T cell receptor beta chains were read from a single sample in a study of shared clonotypes between healthy human individuals. The data were produced by immunoSEQ multiplex PCR, yet TCRdb's version contains in-frame clones alone and is incomplete. The data show fewer than 2.5 million clones, 93% seen once. The sequencing input was naive CD4+ T cells from PBMCs. Every receptor here comes from a young man in good health. Some clones in this sample may be carry-over from other donors' samples. Both conserved end residues are trimmed from each CDR3. Fields, in order: V gene, CDR3 protein.

TRBV5-1	ASSLVGLHTGELF
TRBV5-6	ASSPRTGNYGYT
TRBV7-3	ASSLGGGTEARETQY
TRBV10-3	ATRPSGKDAGELF
TRBV2	ASSELGVGTEAF
TRBV29-1	SVEGFQGEISGYT
TRBV2	ASSPSGTSQETQY
TRBV7-9	AARQGALQETQY
TRBV5-1	ASSLVINTGELF
TRBV19	ASSIGGGFTRNTEAF
TRBV19	ASSVWDRPNQPQH
TRBV2	ASIPGGLAGYQQF
TRBV28	ASQEGGSSYNEQF
TRBV7-6	ASSTGHSSNEQY
TRBV7-6	ASSFLGQITDTQY
TRBV18	ASSPRPQGDRTEAF
TRBV6-1	ASSEASTIY
TRBV9	ASSVSAGGLVADTQY
TRBV7-7	ASSPTSGRLRAYEQY
TRBV11-2	ASSFKTNTEAF
TRBV21-1	ASSKVGVIEAF
TRBV7-2	ASSLLSGRYGYT
TRBV5-1	ASSLEPLDQPQH
TRBV19	ASRGGLSSTDTQY
TRBV27	ASSPRGVSTDTQY
TRBV7-3	ASSSAGRFYNEQF
TRBV6-5	ASRLQGGYT
TRBV28	ASSSLTSGSYEQY
TRBV7-2	ASSLEGLAGSTDTQY
TRBV4-1	ASSPGVTGGRTEAF
TRBV19	ASSSLAGGQNNEQF
TRBV30	AWGSGNTEAF
TRBV4-2	ASSQVSRRYDEKLF
TRBV18	ASSPLTSNFRLDTQY
TRBV11-2	ASSRTSVETQY
TRBV27	ASSWGPPSSYNEQF